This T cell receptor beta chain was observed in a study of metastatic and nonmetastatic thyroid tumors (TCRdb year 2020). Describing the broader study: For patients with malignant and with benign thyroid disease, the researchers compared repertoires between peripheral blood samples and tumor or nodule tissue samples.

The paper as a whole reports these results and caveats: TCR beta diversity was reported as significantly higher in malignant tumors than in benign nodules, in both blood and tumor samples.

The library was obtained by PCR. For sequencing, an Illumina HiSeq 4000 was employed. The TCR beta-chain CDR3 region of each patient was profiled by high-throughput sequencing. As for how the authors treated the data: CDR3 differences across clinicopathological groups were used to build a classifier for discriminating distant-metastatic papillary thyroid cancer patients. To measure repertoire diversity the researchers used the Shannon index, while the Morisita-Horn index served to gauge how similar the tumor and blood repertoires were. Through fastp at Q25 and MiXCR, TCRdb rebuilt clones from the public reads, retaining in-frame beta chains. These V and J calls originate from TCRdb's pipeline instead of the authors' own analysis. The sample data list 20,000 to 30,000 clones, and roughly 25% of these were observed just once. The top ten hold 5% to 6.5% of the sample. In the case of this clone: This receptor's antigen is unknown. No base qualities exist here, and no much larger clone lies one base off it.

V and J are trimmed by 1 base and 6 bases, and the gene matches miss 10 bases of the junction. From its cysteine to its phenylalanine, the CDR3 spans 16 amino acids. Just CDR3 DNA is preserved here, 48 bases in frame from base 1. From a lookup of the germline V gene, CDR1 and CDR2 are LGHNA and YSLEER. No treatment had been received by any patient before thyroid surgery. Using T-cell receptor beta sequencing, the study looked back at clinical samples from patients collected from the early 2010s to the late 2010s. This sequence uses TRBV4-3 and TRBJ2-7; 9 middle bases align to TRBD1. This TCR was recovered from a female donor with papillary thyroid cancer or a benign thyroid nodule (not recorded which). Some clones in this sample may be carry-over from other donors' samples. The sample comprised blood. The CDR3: CASSQAYGQGIIEQYF. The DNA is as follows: TGCGCCAGCAGCCAAGCTTACGGACAGGGGATCATCGAGCAGTACTTC.